The T cell receptor beta chain under discussion was sequenced for a study of neurological immune-mediated disorders. Overall study: A relapsing-remitting course was seen in about 90% of the roughly 35 multiple sclerosis patients and a secondary progressive course in 3.

The authors made cDNA by 5'RACE with 10-nucleotide random UMIs. TCRdb reprocessed the 5' RACE reads via MiXCR and lists one record per CDR3 protein. This table holds 30,000 to 40,000 distinct CDR3 sequences, 3.5% to 4% found once. J lost 3 bases, V lost 6 bases, and 5 bases had no gene match. CDR3 size: 14 residues. Germline V gene sequence: CDR1 SEHNR, CDR2 FQNEAQ (reference sequence). This clonotype appeared a single time. In this CDR3 the conserved last residue, phenylalanine or tryptophan, is missing, so a read error is likely. The rearrangement links TRBV7-9 to TRBJ2-7, with TRBD1 identical over 10 bases. This clonotype was obtained from a man aged 25-40 years with multiple sclerosis. The sequencing input was PBMCs. The DNA for the CDR3 is TGTGCCAGCAGTGGACAGGGGGGATACTACGAGCAGTACAAC. This encodes CASSGQGGYYEQYN.